The 23 T cell receptor beta chains below all came from one sample that was sequenced in a study of blood T cell repertoires in COVID-19. The table came from immunoSEQ multiplex PCR; TCRdb's copy has only in-frame clones and leaves some out. Counted here are roughly 300,000 clones, 80% to 90% occurring once; the ten biggest clones make up approximately 8%. Sequenced input: peripheral blood. The origin of the receptors is a woman between 45 and 65 years old who had recovered from COVID-19.

V is TRBV7-2 and J is TRBJ1-2; the D is unclear. The CDR3 has 15 amino acids. The V gene lost 6 bases and the J gene lost 5 bases, with 19 bases spanning the gap. From germline, CDR1 is SGHTA and CDR2 FQGNSA. The CDR3 loop reads CASSLTLYAVYGYTF. The CDR3 DNA is TGTGCCAGCAGTTTAACCTTGTACGCGGTATATGGCTACACCTTC.

The chain couples TRBV5-6 to TRBJ2-7; D ambiguous. Germline V gene data show CDR1 as SGHDT and CDR2 as YYEEEE. CDR3 length: 13 residues. The V and J ends lost 5 bases and 3 bases respectively, with 12 bases between them. CDR3 region: CASSYLVGYEQYF. The CDR3 coding sequence is TGTGCCAGCAGTTACCTAGTTGGCTACGAGCAGTACTTC.

This clone is a singleton in its sample. The chain uses TRBV7-2 and TRBJ2-7; D may be TRBD2 (6 bases). CDR1 is SGHTA and CDR2 is FQGNSA in the germline V gene. The CDR3 runs 16 residues. Trimming took off 1 base at V and 4 bases at J, with 17 bases between the two ends. The CDR3 DNA reads TGTGCCAGCAGCTTAGTAGTAGGCGGGGCGGTTTACGAGCAGTACTTC. Translation gives CASSLVVGGAVYEQYF.

This chain links TRBV18 with TRBJ1-1; a possible D gene is TRBD1 (6 bases). CDR1 is KGHSH and CDR2 is LQKENI in the germline V gene. The length of the CDR3 is 16 residues. V was shortened by 2 bases and J by 5 bases, with 18 bases between the two germline ends. Here the CDR3 reads CASSPNTQGSRTEAFF. The CDR3 DNA is TGTGCCAGCTCACCAAATACACAGGGATCGAGGACTGAAGCTTTCTTT.

This chain joins TRBV10-3 and TRBJ2-7; TRBD1 agrees at 9 bases. The CDR3 is made up of 14 amino acids. V was clipped by 10 bases and J by 6 bases; unmatched bases: 13. Per germline, CDR1 ENHRY and CDR2 SYGVKD. Here the CDR3 reads CATGWRDRESEQYF. Here the CDR3 DNA reads TGTGCCACTGGCTGGCGGGACAGGGAGTCCGAGCAGTACTTC.

The rearrangement uses TRBV6-2 or TRBV6-3 and TRBJ1-5; D remains unclear. The CDR3 is made up of 14 amino acids. Trimming pared 5 bases from V and 6 bases from J, leaving 14 bases between. CDR1 is MNHEY, CDR2 SVGEGT, per germline. CDR3 sequence: CASSLDGRGQPQHF. CDR3 bases: TGTGCCAGCAGTCTCGACGGTCGCGGTCAGCCCCAGCATTTT.

This clone was seen only a few times. The chain uses TRBV3-1 (or the pseudogene TRBV3-2) and TRBJ2-7; 7 bases match TRBD2. Germline values: CDR1 LGHDT, CDR2 YNNKEL (reference sequence). The CDR3 totals 15 residues. The ends lost 4 bases at V and 2 bases at J; junction bases unmatched: 8. CDR3 region: CASSLRLAVTYEQYF. In DNA form, the CDR3 reads TGTGCCAGCAGCCTAAGACTAGCCGTTACCTACGAGCAGTACTTC.

The chain joins TRBV29-1 to TRBJ2-5; tentatively, D is TRBD2 (6 bases). V lost 7 bases to trimming and J lost 5 bases, with 17 bases between them. Germline CDR1 is SQVTM and CDR2 is ANQGSEA. The CDR3 has 13 amino acids. The CDR3 DNA sequence: TGCAGCGCCCGTTTGGCGGGGAGGGAGACCCAGTACTTC. Translated: CSARLAGRETQYF. The full variable domain, completed using reference TRBV29-1 and TRBJ2-5, is SAVISQKPSRDICQRGTSLTIQCQVDSQVTMMFWYRQQPGQSLTLIATANQGSEATYESGFVIDKFPISRPNLTFSTLTVSNMSPEDSSIYLCSARLAGRETQYFGPGTRLLVL.

This sequence joins TRBV6-1 and TRBJ2-5, with D possibly matching TRBD1 (5 bases). V lost 2 bases and J 8 bases, leaving 21 bases between the germline ends. Germline values: CDR1 MNHNS, CDR2 SASEGT. CDR3 length: 16 residues. The CDR3 DNA reads TGTGCCAGCAGTGAAAGTAACAGGAGTCCCAAGAGAACCCAGTACTTC. Its translation is CASSESNRSPKRTQYF.

The J gene is TRBJ2-6, the V gene TRBV6-5; D not certain. Germline loops: CDR1 MNHEY, CDR2 SVGAGI. The germline V and J ends were trimmed by 3 bases and 1 base, with 7 bases remaining between them. There are 15 residues in the CDR3. The CDR3 loop is CASSYLPSGANVLTF. The CDR3 DNA reads as TGTGCCAGCAGTTATCTACCGTCTGGGGCCAACGTCCTGACTTTC.

The J gene is TRBJ1-6, the V gene TRBV29-1; D might be TRBD1 (5 bases). Trimming took off 0 bases at V and 7 bases at J, with 10 bases between the two ends. The CDR3 extends over 14 amino acids. Germline V CDR1 and CDR2: SQVTM, ANQGSEA. The CDR3 region is CSVEDQGVNSPLHF. DNA for the CDR3: TGCAGCGTTGAAGACCAGGGTGTAAATTCACCCCTCCACTTT.

The chain combines TRBV7-9 with TRBJ1-1, with D perhaps matching TRBD1 (6 bases). Germline loops: CDR1 SEHNR, CDR2 FQNEAQ (reference sequence). Trimming pared 5 bases from V and 11 bases from J, leaving 15 bases between. The length of the CDR3 is 12 residues. The DNA for the CDR3 is TGTGCCAGCAGCGACACAGGGTTGAGGGCTTTCTTT. Encoded protein: CASSDTGLRAFF.

This chain uses TRBV19 with TRBJ2-1; D uncertain. This CDR3 comprises 13 residues. Looked up from germline, CDR1 is LNHDA and CDR2 is SQIVND (reference sequence). The V gene lost 7 bases and the J gene lost 0 bases, with 7 bases spanning the gap. CDR3 in DNA: TGTGCCAGTACCCAGTCCTCCTACAATGAGCAGTTCTTC. Its translation: CASTQSSYNEQFF.

The rearrangement links TRBV19 to TRBJ1-1; TRBD1 might be the D (6 bases). Trimming removed 8 bases at V and 0 bases at J, with 13 bases between. In germline, CDR1 is LNHDA, CDR2 SQIVND (reference sequence). The CDR3 is 14 residues long. Here the CDR3 DNA reads TGTGCCAGTCTTCCCGACAGGTTGAACACTGAAGCTTTCTTT. It translates to CASLPDRLNTEAFF.

The chain links TRBV28 to TRBJ2-3, with D possibly being TRBD2 (6 bases). Trimming cost V 6 bases and J 4 bases, with 23 bases left between them. This CDR3 is built from 17 residues. Germline CDR1 MDHEN, CDR2 SYDVKM. The CDR3 region is CASRTRTARGWSDTQYF. In DNA, the CDR3 is TGTGCCAGCAGAACACGGACTGCTCGGGGGTGGTCAGATACGCAGTATTTT.

J is TRBJ2-1 and V is TRBV5-1; D possibly corresponds to TRBD1 (6 bases). Per the germline V gene, CDR1 is SGHRS and CDR2 is YFSETQ. This CDR3 is built from 15 residues. V gave up 4 bases and J gave up 2 bases, with 13 bases separating them. The CDR3 nucleotides read TGCGCCAGCAGCCCCGGGACAAGAGCCTACAATGAGCAGTTCTTC. This encodes CASSPGTRAYNEQFF.

Only one count was recorded for this clone. The chain couples TRBV6-5 to TRBJ2-7; D is ambiguous. V was clipped by 4 bases and J by 10 bases, with 26 bases between them. The CDR3 contains 16 residues. The germline gives CDR1 MNHEY, CDR2 SVGAGI. CDR3 coding DNA: TGTGCCAGCAGTTCACTTACCCCGAATACTCCAAACCGCCAGTACTTC. Translation gives CASSSLTPNTPNRQYF.

This clone was recorded at least ten times. The chain carries TRBV11-2 and TRBJ1-1; D unresolved. The CDR3 is 15 amino acids. V gave up 5 bases and J gave up 0 bases, with 13 bases separating them. Germline assignment: CDR1 SGHAT and CDR2 FQNNGV. The CDR3 here is CASSPLGSLNTEAFF. The CDR3 DNA sequence: TGTGCCAGCAGCCCTCTGGGCAGTTTGAACACTGAAGCTTTCTTT.

The V and J genes are TRBV2 and TRBJ2-2, with TRBD1 matching 8 bases. The CDR3 is 16 residues long. The germline V gene encodes CDR1 SNHLY and CDR2 FYNNEI. The ends lost 2 bases at V and 6 bases at J; junction bases unmatched: 8. CDR3 sequence (DNA): TGTGCCAGCAGTGAAAAGGCAGGGGGCTACGCCGGGGAGCTGTTTTTT. Encoded protein: CASSEKAGGYAGELFF.

The V and J genes are TRBV5-6 and TRBJ1-2; the D gene is possibly TRBD1 (6 bases). The CDR3 totals 13 residues. Germline V gives CDR1 SGHDT, CDR2 YYEEEE. With 5 bases removed from V and 6 bases from J, the gap between germline ends came to 14 bases. The CDR3 nucleotides are TGTGCCAGCAGTGACGTAGGGGGAAATGGCTACACCTTC. Encoded protein: CASSDVGGNGYTF. The variable domain in full, completed from reference TRBV5-6 and TRBJ1-2, reads DAGVTQSPTHLIKTRGQQVTLRCSPKSGHDTVSWYQQALGQGPQFIFQYYEEEERQRGNFPDRFSGHQFPNYSSELNVNALLLGDSALYLCASSDVGGNGYTFGSGTRLTVV.

The gene calls are TRBV13 and TRBJ2-1, with 8 bases lining up with TRBD1. The junction had 4 bases not matched to a gene; V was cut back by 4 bases and J by 2 bases. This CDR3 is 15 amino acids long. Germline V gene data show CDR1 as PRHDT and CDR2 as FYEKMQ (reference sequence). In DNA form, the CDR3 reads TGTGCCAGCAGCTCGGACAGGGTGCCCTACAATGAGCAGTTCTTC. This sequence encodes CASSSDRVPYNEQFF.

The gene calls are TRBV7-9 and TRBJ2-5; unclear D gene. Trimming cost V 1 base and J 6 bases, with 9 bases left between them. Germline V gene data show CDR1 as SEHNR and CDR2 as FQNEAQ (reference sequence). There are 13 residues in the CDR3. The DNA of the CDR3 is TGTGCCAGCAGCTTAGGGGCAGAGCAGACCCAGTACTTC. Translation gives CASSLGAEQTQYF.

The chain couples TRBV5-1 to TRBJ2-1; 11 bases are a match to TRBD2. V lost 2 bases and J lost 5; bases outside the gene matches: 3. The germline V gene encodes CDR1 SGHRS and CDR2 YFSETQ. CDR3 size: 15 residues. Written as DNA, the CDR3 is TGCGCCAGCAGCTTAACTAGCGGGGGACACAATGAGCAGTTCTTC. Protein sequence: CASSLTSGGHNEQFF.